This T cell receptor beta chain was captured in a study of regulatory T cells in long-lasting Graves disease. General study points: Accuracy could have been hurt by small sample size. Persistent patients had more shared public clonotypes (roughly 2,700) than new patients (about 880).

Time point in this sample: newly diagnosed GD, antithyroid drugs for less than 3 months. PBMC RNA served as the TCR library source. CDR3-region Arm-PCR and iRepertoire HTBI primers produced the TCR beta libraries. TCRdb analysed the multiplex PCR reads with MiXCR anew, one entry per CDR3 protein. The sample has 550,000 or so distinct CDR3 sequences, more than 10% seen once. The J segment lost 10 bases and the V segment lost 4 bases, leaving 9 bases of the junction unmatched. Germline CDR1 and CDR2: SGHDT and YYEEEE. This CDR3 region has 14 residues. In regard to this clonotype: Antigen unknown.

This sample was also put to use in a study of T cells in Graves' hyperthyroidism and ophthalmopathy. From that paper: Hyperthyroidism of Graves' type that showed no ophthalmopathy progression within 18 months was stable. When the TCR CDR3 underwent first-round RT-PCR, the HTBI primer set was used.

The specimen was peripheral blood mononuclear cells (PBMCs), collected at new diagnosis, from a patient treated with antithyroid drugs. The rearrangement links TRBV5-6 to TRBJ1-4; 8 bases are shared with TRBD1. The receptor was derived from a young woman with Graves disease. DNA for the CDR3: TGTGCCAGCAGCCCGGACAGGGCGAGGGGAAAACTGTTTTTT. Translated, it gives CASSPDRARGKLFF.